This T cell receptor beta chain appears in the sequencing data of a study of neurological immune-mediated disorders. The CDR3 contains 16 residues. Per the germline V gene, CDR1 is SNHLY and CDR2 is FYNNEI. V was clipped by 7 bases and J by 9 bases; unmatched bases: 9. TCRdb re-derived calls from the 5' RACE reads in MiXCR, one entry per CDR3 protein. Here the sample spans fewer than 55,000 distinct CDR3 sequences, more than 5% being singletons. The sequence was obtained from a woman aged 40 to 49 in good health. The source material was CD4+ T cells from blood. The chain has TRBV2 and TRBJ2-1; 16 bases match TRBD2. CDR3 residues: CASKGTSGRASSEQFF. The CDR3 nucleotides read TGTGCCAGCAAGGGGACTAGCGGGAGGGCCTCATCTGAGCAGTTCTTC.